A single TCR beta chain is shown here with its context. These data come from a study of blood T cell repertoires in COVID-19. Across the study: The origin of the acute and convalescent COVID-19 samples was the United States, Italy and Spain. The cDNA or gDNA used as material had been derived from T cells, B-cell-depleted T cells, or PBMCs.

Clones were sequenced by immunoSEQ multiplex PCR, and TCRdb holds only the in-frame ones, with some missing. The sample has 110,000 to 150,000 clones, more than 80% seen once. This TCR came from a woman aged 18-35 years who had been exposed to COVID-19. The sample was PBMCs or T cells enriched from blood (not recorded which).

CDR3 sequence: CASSASGTSGADTQYF. As DNA, the CDR3 is TGTGCCAGCAGCGCATCCGGGACTAGCGGTGCAGATACGCAGTATTTT. V is TRBV7-9 and J is TRBJ2-3, with 11 bases that match TRBD2. Germline CDR1 SEHNR, CDR2 FQNEAQ (reference sequence). This CDR3 region has 16 residues. J gave up 4 bases and V 5 bases, and 8 bases lay outside the gene matches.